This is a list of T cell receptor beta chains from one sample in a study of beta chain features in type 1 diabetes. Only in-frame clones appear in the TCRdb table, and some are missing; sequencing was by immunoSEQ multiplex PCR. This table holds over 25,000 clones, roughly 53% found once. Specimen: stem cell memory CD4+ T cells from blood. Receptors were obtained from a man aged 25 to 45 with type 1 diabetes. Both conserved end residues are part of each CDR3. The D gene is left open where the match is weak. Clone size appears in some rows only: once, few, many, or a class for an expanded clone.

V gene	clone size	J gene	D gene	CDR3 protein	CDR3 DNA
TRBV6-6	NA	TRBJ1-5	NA	CASSYPGQINQPQHF	TGTGCCAGCAGTTACCCTGGACAGATAAATCAGCCCCAGCATTTT
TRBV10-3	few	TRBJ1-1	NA	CAISELASEAFF	TGTGCCATCAGTGAGTTAGCCAGTGAAGCTTTCTTT
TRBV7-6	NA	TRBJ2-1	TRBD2	CASSLVGASGGNEQFF	TGTGCCAGCAGCTTAGTAGGGGCTAGCGGGGGGAACGAGCAGTTCTTC
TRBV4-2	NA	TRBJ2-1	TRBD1	CASSQGDRDSNEQFF	TGTGCCAGCAGCCAGGGGGACAGGGACAGCAATGAGCAGTTCTTC
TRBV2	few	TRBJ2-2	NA	CASSFPAVRVTGELFF	TGTGCCAGCAGTTTTCCTGCAGTGAGGGTCACCGGGGAGCTGTTTTTT
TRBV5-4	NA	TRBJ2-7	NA	CASSLAGVSSYEQYF	TGTGCCAGCAGCTTGGCCGGGGTTAGCTCCTACGAGCAGTACTTC
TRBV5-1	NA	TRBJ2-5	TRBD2	CASSLMNSGGGETQYF	TGCGCCAGCAGCTTGATGAACAGCGGGGGTGGAGAGACCCAGTACTTC
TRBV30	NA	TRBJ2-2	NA	CAWSRGGAGTGELFF	TGTGCCTGGAGTCGAGGCGGGGCCGGCACCGGGGAGCTGTTTTTT
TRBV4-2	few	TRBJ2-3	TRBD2	CASSQDSGGSNPDTQYF	TGTGCCAGCAGCCAGGACAGCGGGGGCTCGAATCCAGATACGCAGTATTTT
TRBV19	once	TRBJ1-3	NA	CASSKGGDGNTIYF	TGTGCCAGTAGTAAAGGAGGGGATGGAAACACCATATATTTT
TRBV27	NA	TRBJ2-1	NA	CATVGRNYNEQFF	TGTGCCACCGTGGGGAGAAACTACAATGAGCAGTTCTTC
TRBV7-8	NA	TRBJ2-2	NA	CASSFSTGVRTGELFF	TGTGCCAGCAGCTTTTCAACGGGAGTAAGGACCGGGGAGCTGTTTTTT
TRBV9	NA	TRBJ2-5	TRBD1	CASSVGDRGQETQYF	TGTGCCAGCAGCGTAGGGGACAGGGGGCAAGAGACCCAGTACTTC
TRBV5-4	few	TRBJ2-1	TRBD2	CASSRSWTSSYNEQFF	TGTGCCAGCAGCCGCTCTTGGACTAGCAGTTACAATGAGCAGTTCTTC
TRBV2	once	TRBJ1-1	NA	CASSLRGVQTGGTEAFF	TGTGCCAGCAGTCTACGGGGGGTTCAAACTGGGGGCACTGAAGCTTTCTTT
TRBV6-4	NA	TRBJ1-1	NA	CASSDWTGKAFF	TGTGCCAGCAGTGACTGGACGGGGAAGGCTTTCTTT
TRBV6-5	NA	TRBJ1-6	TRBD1	CASSWGQGIYNSPLHF	TGTGCCAGCAGTTGGGGACAGGGGATTTATAATTCACCCCTCCACTTT
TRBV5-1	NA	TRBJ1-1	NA	CASSPSYGNTEAFF	TGCGCCAGCAGCCCTTCGTACGGGAACACTGAAGCTTTCTTT
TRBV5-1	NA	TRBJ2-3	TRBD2	CASSLGVTSGGGDTQYF	TGCGCCAGCAGCTTGGGGGTGACTAGCGGGGGTGGAGATACGCAGTATTTT
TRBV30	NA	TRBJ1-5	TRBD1	CAWTGQVGQPQHF	TGTGCCTGGACCGGACAGGTCGGTCAGCCCCAGCATTTT
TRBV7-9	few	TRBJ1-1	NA	CASSPPVMFNTEAFF	TGTGCCAGCAGCCCCCCGGTGATGTTTAACACTGAAGCTTTCTTT
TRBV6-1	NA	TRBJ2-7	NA	CASSDGPGENYEQYF	TGTGCCAGCAGTGACGGGCCAGGGGAAAACTACGAGCAGTACTTC
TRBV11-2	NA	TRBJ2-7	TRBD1	CASSRRGTGKHEQYF	TGTGCCAGCAGCCGCCGGGGGACAGGGAAGCACGAGCAGTACTTC
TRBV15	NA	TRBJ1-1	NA	CATSREAGATEAFF	TGTGCCACCAGCAGAGAGGCAGGGGCCACTGAAGCTTTCTTT
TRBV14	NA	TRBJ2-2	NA	CASSQGGSPGELFF	TGTGCCAGCAGCCAAGGGGGCTCACCCGGGGAGCTGTTTTTT
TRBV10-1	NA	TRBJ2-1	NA	CASSAGHPYNEQFF	TGCGCCAGCAGTGCGGGACATCCCTACAATGAGCAGTTCTTC
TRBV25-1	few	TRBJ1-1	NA	CASSVQGRMNTEAFF	TGTGCCAGCAGTGTACAGGGCCGTATGAACACTGAAGCTTTCTTT